Sequencing of this TCR beta chain was carried out in a study of T cell responses to AZD1222 COVID-19 vaccine. Study-wide results and caveats: Repertoires were collected only later (after the peak T cell response had occurred). Rises in breadth and depth of Spike-specific TCRs came after two AZD1222 doses.

This table comes from immunoSEQ multiplex PCR, and its TCRdb copy is limited to in-frame clones, with some not included. The data hold roughly 120,000 clones, with around 94% observed a single time. With respect to this clone: The antigen remains undetermined.

Trimming removed 6 bases at V and 8 bases at J, with 13 bases between. Germline V lookup: CDR1 MDHEN, CDR2 SYDVKM. The CDR3 has 12 residues. The TCR originated in an adult in good health. This chain connects TRBV28 to TRBJ1-2; possible D gene TRBD1, 5 bases. Sequencing was performed on peripheral blood, taken on day 0 of AZD1222 vaccination. The CDR3 region is CASSPGGIGYTF. CDR3 DNA sequence: TGTGCCAGCAGCCCCGGGGGGATAGGCTACACCTTC.